This T cell receptor (beta chain) was found in a study of blood T cell repertoires in COVID-19. Study background: T cells, B-cell-depleted T cells, or PBMCs provided the cDNA or gDNA that served as material.

Per the study methods: The authors estimated nucleated cell counts from reference gene primer amplification. Data came from immunoSEQ multiplex PCR; TCRdb stores just in-frame clones and leaves some out. V and J calls and clone size follow that table, whereas D and trimming were derived from the DNA. The data show over 100,000 clones, with approximately 87% seen just once and less than 2.5% held by the top ten. After removal of 5 bases from V and 3 bases from J, the junction contained 6 bases not matched to a gene. CDR3 length: 15 amino acids. Looked up from germline, CDR1 is KGHSH and CDR2 is LQKENI.

The TCR originated in a man in his fifties with active COVID-19. The V gene is TRBV18, the J gene TRBJ1-3; 8 bases match TRBD1. The source material was peripheral blood. Here the CDR3 reads CASSKDRADGNTIYF. As DNA, the CDR3 is TGTGCCAGCTCAAAGGACAGGGCTGATGGAAACACCATATATTTT. Using reference TRBV18 and TRBJ1-3 for the parts outside the CDR3, the full variable domain is NAGVMQNPRHLVRRRGQEARLRCSPMKGHSHVYWYRQLPEEGLKFMVYLQKENIIDESGMPKERFSAEFPKEGPSILRIQQVVRGDSAAYFCASSKDRADGNTIYFGEGSWLTVV.